This T cell receptor beta chain was sequenced in a study of shared clonotypes between healthy human individuals. Study-level points and caveats: Sorted-subset samples were not fully sequenced, rarefaction indicated. Blood was the sole source, and tissue repertoires probably differ. Donor clonotype sharing was expected to depend on sequencing depth.

The assay ran at deep level. This table comes from immunoSEQ multiplex PCR, and its TCRdb copy is limited to in-frame clones, with some not included. Found here are millions of clones, approximately 92% of them singletons; the top ten hold about 0.13%. On this clone itself: The antigen is unknown.

Germline trimming cut 4 bases from V and 1 base from J; bases unmatched to any gene: 11. This CDR3 spans 18 amino acids. Germline-derived CDR1 and CDR2 are SGHNT and YYREEE (reference sequence). The source of this sequence is a man between 18 and 35 years old in good health. The chain joins TRBV5-4 to TRBJ2-7; 13 nucleotides align to TRBD2. What was sequenced was naive CD4+ T cells sorted from blood. Subset described: CD45RA+ positively selected. DNA of the CDR3: TGTGCCAGCAGCCCCGGGACTAGCGGGGCCCATTGGTCCTACGAGCAGTACTTC. Translating it yields CASSPGTSGAHWSYEQYF.